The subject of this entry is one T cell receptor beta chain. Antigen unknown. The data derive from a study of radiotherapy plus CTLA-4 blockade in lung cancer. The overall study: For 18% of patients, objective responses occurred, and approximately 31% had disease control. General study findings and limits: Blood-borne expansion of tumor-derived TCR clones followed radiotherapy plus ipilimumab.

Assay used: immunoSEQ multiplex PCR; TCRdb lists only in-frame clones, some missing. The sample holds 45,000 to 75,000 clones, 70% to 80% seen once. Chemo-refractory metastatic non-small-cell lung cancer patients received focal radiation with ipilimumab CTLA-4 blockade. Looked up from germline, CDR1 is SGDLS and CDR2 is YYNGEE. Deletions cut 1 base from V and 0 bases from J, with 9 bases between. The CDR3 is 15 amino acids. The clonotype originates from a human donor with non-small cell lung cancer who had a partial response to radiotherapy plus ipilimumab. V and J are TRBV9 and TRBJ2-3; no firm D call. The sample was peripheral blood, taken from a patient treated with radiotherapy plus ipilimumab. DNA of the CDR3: TGTGCCAGCAGCGTATCGTTGACTAGCACAGATACGCAGTATTTT. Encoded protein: CASSVSLTSTDTQYF.